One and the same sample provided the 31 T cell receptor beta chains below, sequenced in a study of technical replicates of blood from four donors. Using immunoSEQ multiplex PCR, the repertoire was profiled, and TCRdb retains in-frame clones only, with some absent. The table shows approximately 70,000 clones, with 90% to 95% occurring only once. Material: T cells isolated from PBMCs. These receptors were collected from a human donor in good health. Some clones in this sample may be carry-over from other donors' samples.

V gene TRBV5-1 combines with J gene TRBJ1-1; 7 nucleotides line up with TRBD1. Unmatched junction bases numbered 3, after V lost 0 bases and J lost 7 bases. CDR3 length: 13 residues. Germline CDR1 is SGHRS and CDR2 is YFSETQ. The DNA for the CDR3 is TGCGCCAGCAGCTTGGGACAGGGCAATGAAGCTTTCTTT. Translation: CASSLGQGNEAFF.

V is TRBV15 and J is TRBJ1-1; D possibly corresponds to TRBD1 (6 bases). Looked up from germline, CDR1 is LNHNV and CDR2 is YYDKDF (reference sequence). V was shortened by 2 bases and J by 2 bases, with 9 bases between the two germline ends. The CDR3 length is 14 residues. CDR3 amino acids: CATSRTQGNTEAFF. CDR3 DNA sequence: TGTGCCACCAGCAGAACACAGGGTAACACTGAAGCTTTCTTT.

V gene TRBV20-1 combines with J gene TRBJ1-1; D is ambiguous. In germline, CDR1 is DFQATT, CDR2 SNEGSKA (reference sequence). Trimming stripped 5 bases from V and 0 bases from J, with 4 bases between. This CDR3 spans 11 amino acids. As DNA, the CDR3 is TGCAGTGCTTGTATGAACACTGAAGCTTTCTTT. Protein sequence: CSACMNTEAFF.

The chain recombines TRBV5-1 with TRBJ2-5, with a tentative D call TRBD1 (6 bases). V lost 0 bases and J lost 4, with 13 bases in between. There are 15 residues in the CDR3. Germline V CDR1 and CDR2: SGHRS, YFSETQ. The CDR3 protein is CASSLAAGDGETQYF. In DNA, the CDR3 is TGCGCCAGCAGCTTGGCGGCAGGGGATGGAGAGACCCAGTACTTC.

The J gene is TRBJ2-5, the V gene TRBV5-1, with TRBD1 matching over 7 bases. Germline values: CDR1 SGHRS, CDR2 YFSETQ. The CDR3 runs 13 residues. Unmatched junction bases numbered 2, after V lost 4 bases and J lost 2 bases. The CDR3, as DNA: TGCGCCAGCAGCAGGGGACAGCAAGAGACCCAGTACTTC. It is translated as CASSRGQQETQYF.

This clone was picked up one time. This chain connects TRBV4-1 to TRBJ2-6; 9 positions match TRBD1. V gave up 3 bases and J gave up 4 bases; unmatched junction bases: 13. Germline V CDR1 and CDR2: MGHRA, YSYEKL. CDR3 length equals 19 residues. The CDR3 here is CASSHRTGDYSRGANVLTF. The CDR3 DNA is TGCGCCAGCAGCCATAGGACAGGGGACTACTCCAGGGGGGCCAACGTCCTGACTTTC.

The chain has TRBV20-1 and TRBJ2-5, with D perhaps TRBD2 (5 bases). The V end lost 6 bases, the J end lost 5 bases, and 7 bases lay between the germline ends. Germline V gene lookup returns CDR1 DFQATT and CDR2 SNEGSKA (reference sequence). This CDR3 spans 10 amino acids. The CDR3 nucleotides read TGCAGTGCCCCGGGGGAGACCCAGTACTTC. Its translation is CSAPGETQYF.

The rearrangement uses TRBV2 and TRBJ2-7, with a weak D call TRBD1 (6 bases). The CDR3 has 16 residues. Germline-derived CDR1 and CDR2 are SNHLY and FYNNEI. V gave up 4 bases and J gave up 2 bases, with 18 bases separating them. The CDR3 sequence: CASSGGSRTAAYEQYF. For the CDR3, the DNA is TGTGCCAGCAGTGGAGGGTCGAGGACAGCAGCCTACGAGCAGTACTTC. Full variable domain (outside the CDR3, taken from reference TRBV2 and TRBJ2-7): EPEVTQTPSHQVTQMGQEVILRCVPISNHLYFYWYRQILGQKVEFLVSFYNNEISEKSEIFDDQFSVERPDGSNFTLKIRSTKLEDSAMYFCASSGGSRTAAYEQYFGPGTRLTVT.

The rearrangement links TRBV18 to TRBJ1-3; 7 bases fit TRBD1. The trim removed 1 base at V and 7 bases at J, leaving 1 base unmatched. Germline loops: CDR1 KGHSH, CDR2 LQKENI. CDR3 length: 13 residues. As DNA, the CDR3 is TGTGCCAGCTCACCACGACAGGGCAACACCATATATTTT. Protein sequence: CASSPRQGNTIYF.

The CDR3 DNA sequence: TGTGCCAGCAGTACCCCAGGGGGCTCCTACGAGCAGTACTTC. Amino acid sequence: CASSTPGGSYEQYF. The chain links TRBV6-6 to TRBJ2-7; 7 positions match TRBD1. The CDR3 length is 14 residues. V lost 5 bases and J lost 0; bases outside the gene matches: 4. Germline V gene data show CDR1 as MNHNY and CDR2 as SVGAGI (reference sequence).

The CDR3 protein is CAWRSVGYGYTF. CDR3 coding DNA: TGTGCCTGGAGAAGTGTCGGTTATGGCTACACCTTC. This rearrangement joins TRBV30 to TRBJ1-2; D remains ambiguous. V shed 3 bases and J shed 5 bases, with 10 bases lying between them. This CDR3 contains 12 residues. Germline CDR1 is GTSNPN and CDR2 is SVGIG (reference sequence).

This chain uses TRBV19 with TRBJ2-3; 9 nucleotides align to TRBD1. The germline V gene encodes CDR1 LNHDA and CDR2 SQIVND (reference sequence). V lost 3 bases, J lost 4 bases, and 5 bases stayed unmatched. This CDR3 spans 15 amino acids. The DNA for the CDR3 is TGTGCCAGTAGTATGGGACAGGGAGTGGCAGATACGCAGTATTTT. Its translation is CASSMGQGVADTQYF.

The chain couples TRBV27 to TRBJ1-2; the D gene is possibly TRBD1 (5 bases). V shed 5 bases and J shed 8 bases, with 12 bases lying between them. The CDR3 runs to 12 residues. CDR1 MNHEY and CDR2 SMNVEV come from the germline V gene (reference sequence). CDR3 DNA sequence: TGTGCCAGCAGTGGCGGGACCGCCGGCTACACCTTC. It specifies CASSGGTAGYTF.

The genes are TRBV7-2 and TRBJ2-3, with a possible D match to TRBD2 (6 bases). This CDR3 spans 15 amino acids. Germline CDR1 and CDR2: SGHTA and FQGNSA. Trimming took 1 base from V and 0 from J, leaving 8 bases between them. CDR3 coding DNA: TGTGCCAGCAGCTTAGTAGGAGGGAGCACAGATACGCAGTATTTT. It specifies CASSLVGGSTDTQYF.

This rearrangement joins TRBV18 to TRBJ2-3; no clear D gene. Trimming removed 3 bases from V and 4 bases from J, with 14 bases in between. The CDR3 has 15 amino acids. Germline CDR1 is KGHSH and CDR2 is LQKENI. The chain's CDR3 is CASSPGAVGADTQYF. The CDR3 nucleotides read TGTGCCAGCTCACCCGGCGCAGTGGGCGCAGATACGCAGTATTTT.

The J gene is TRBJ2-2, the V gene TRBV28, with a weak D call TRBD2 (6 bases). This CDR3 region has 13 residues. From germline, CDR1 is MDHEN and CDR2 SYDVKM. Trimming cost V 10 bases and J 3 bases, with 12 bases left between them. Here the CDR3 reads CANKRRDTGELFF. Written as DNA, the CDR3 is TGTGCCAACAAGCGGAGGGACACCGGGGAGCTGTTTTTT. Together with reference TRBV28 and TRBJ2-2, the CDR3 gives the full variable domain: DVKVTQSSRYLVKRTGEKVFLECVQDMDHENMFWYRQDPGLGLRLIYFSYDVKMKEKGDIPEGYSVSREKKERFSLILESASTNQTSMYLCANKRRDTGELFFGEGSRLTVL.

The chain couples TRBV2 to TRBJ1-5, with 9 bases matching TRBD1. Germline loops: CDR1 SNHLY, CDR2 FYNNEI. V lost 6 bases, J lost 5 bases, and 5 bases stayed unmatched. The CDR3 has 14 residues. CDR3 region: CASSGTGTYQPQHF. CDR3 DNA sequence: TGTGCCAGCAGCGGGACAGGGACATATCAGCCCCAGCATTTT. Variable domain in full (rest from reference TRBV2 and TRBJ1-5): EPEVTQTPSHQVTQMGQEVILRCVPISNHLYFYWYRQILGQKVEFLVSFYNNEISEKSEIFDDQFSVERPDGSNFTLKIRSTKLEDSAMYFCASSGTGTYQPQHFGDGTRLSIL.

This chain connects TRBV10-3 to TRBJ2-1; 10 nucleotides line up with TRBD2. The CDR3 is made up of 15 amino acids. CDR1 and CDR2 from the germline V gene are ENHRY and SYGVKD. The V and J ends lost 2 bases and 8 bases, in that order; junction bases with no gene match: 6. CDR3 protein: CAISERTSGEHEQFF. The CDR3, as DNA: TGTGCCATCAGTGAGAGGACTAGCGGAGAACATGAGCAGTTCTTC.

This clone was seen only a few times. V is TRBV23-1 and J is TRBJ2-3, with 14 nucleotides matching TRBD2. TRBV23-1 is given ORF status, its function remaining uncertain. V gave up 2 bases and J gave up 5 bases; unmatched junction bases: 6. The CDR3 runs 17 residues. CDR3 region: CASSQLGLAGGQDTQYF. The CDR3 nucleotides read TGCGCCAGCAGTCAACTTGGACTAGCGGGGGGCCAAGATACGCAGTATTTT.

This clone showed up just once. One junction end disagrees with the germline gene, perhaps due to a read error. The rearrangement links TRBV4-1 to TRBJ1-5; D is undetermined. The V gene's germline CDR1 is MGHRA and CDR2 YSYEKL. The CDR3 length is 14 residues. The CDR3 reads CASSQAGSHQPQHF. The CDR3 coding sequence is TGCGCCAGCAGCCAAGCCGGTAGCCATCAGCCCCAGCATTTT.

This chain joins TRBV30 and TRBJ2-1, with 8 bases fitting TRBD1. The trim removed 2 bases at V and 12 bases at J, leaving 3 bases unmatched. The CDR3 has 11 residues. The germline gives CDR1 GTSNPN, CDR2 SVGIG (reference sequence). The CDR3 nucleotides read TGTGCCTGGAGTTACGGACAGGGGCAGTTCTTC. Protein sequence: CAWSYGQGQFF. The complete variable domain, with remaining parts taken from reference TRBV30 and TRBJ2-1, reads SQTIHQWPATLVQPVGSPLSLECTVEGTSNPNLYWYRQAAGRGLQLLFYSVGIGQISSEVPQNLSASRPQDRQFILSSKKLLLSDSGFYLCAWSYGQGQFFGPGTRLTVL.

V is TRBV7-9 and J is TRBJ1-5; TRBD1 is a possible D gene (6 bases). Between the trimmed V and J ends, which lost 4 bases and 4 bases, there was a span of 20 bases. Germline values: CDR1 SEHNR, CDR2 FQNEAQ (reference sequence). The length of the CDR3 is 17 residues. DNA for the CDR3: TGTGCCAGCAGCTCTTACTCGTACAGGGTAGGAAATCAGCCCCAGCATTTT. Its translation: CASSSYSYRVGNQPQHF. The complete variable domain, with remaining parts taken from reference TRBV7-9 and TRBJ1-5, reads DTGVSQNPRHKITKRGQNVTFRCDPISEHNRLYWYRQTLGQGPEFLTYFQNEAQLEKSRLLSDRFSAERPKGSFSTLEIQRTEQGDSAMYLCASSSYSYRVGNQPQHFGDGTRLSIL.

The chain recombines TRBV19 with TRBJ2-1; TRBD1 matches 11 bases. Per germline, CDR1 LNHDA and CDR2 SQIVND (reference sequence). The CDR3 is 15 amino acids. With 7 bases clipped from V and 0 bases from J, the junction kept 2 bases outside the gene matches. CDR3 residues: CASIGTGGSYNEQFF. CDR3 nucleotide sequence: TGTGCCAGTATTGGGACAGGGGGCTCCTACAATGAGCAGTTCTTC.

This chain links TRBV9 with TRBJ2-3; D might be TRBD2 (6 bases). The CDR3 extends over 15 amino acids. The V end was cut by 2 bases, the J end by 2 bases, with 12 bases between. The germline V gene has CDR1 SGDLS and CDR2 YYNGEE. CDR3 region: CASSVGAGDTDTQYF. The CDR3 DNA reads TGTGCCAGCAGCGTTGGAGCGGGCGACACAGATACGCAGTATTTT.

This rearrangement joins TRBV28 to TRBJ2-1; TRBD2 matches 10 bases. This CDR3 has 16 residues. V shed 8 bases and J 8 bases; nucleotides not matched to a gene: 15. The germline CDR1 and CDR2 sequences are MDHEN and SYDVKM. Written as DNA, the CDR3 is TGTGCCAGCCGCATAGGGCTAGCGGGAGTTGATCATGAGCAGTTCTTC. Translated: CASRIGLAGVDHEQFF.

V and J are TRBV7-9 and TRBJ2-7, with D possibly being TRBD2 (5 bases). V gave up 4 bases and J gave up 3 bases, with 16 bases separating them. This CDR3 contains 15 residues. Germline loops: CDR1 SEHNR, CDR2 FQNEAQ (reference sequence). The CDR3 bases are TGTGCCAGCAGCTCCATTGCTCAAGCGGTCTACGAGCAGTACTTC. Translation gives CASSSIAQAVYEQYF.

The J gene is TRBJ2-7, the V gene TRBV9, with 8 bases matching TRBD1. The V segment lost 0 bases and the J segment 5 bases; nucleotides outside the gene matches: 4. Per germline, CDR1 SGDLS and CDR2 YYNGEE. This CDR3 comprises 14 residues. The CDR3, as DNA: TGTGCCAGCAGCGTAGAACAGGGGGGAAACGAGCAGTACTTC. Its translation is CASSVEQGGNEQYF. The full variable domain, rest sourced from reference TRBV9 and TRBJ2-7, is DSGVTQTPKHLITATGQRVTLRCSPRSGDLSVYWYQQSLDQGLQFLIQYYNGEERAKGNILERFSAQQFPDLHSELNLSSLELGDSALYFCASSVEQGGNEQYFGPGTRLTVT.

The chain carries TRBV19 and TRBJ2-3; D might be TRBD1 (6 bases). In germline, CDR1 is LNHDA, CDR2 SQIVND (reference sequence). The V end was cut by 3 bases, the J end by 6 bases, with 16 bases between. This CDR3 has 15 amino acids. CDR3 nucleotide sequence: TGTGCCAGTAGTATCTATGGCAGGGGTACGGATACGCAGTATTTT. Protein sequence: CASSIYGRGTDTQYF.

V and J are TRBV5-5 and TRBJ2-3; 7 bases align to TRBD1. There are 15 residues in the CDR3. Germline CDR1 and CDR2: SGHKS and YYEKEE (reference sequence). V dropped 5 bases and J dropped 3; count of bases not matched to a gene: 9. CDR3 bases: TGTGCCAGCAGTCTCGACAGGGTGGGTACAGATACGCAGTATTTT. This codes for CASSLDRVGTDTQYF.

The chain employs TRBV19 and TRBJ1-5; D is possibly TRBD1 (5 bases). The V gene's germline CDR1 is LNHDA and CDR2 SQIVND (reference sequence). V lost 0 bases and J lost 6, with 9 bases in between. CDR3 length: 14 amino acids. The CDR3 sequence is CASSIERGPQPQHF. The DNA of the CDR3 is TGTGCCAGTAGTATAGAAAGGGGTCCTCAGCCCCAGCATTTT.

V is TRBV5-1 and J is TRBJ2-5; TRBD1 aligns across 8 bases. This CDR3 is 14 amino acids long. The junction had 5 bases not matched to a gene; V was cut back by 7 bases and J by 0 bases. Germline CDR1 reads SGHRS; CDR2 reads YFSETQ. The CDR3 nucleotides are TGCGCCAGCGCCGGGACAGGCAACCAAGAGACCCAGTACTTC. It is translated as CASAGTGNQETQYF.